The present T cell receptor (beta chain) was sequenced within a study of control samples from healthy donors and cancer patients (dated by TCRdb to the early 2020s). For CDR1 and CDR2, the germline V gene (reference sequence) lists MNHEY and SMNVEV. At the junction V is shortened by 6 bases and J by 0 bases, with 21 bases in between. Measured from the cysteine to the phenylalanine, the CDR3 is 18 residues long. CDR3 DNA only is kept here, 54 bases in frame from base 1. A note on this clone: Its antigen remains undetermined. Base quality data are lacking; no much larger clone is found one base away.

Library prep was done by the immunoSEQ multiplex PCR assay. TCRdb retrieved this table from immuneACCESS and kept in-frame rearrangements only. Not all clones are present; in checked studies, unresolved V genes account for under half, and no reason is known for the remainder. Present in this sample are about 110,000 clones, 80% to 90% of which were seen just once. Over 10% of the sample comes from the top ten. The material sequenced was blood. The TCR sequence derives from a woman between 45 and 65 years old in good health. The chain employs TRBV27 and TRBJ1-5; TRBD1 is a weak D gene call, 5 bases matching. The CDR3 region: CASRLLSGSPYSNQPQHF. The nucleotides read TGTGCCAGCAGGCTTCTCTCAGGGAGCCCGTATAGCAATCAGCCCCAGCATTTT.